The 26 T cell receptor beta chains given below trace back to one sample, sequenced in a study of blood T cell repertoires in COVID-19. Sequencing used immunoSEQ multiplex PCR; TCRdb keeps in-frame clones, though not all of them. The sample shows 200,000 to 250,000 clones, about 90% of them seen only once. The sample consisted of peripheral blood. Source of these receptors: a woman aged 60-75 years with acute or convalescent COVID-19.

This chain connects TRBV4-1 to TRBJ1-3; 7 bases match TRBD1. The ends lost 0 bases at V and 2 bases at J; junction bases unmatched: 4. CDR1 is MGHRA, CDR2 YSYEKL, per germline. CDR3 size: 16 residues. CDR3 DNA: TGCGCCAGCAGCCAAGATCAGGGGGTAGCTGGAAACACCATATATTTT. Encoded protein: CASSQDQGVAGNTIYF.

This clone was seen a single time. This chain joins TRBV19 and TRBJ2-2; TRBD2 aligns across 9 bases. CDR3 length: 15 amino acids. Trimming cost V 5 bases and J 4 bases; bases outside gene matches: 5. Germline V gives CDR1 LNHDA, CDR2 SQIVND (reference sequence). The CDR3: CASSVLAGLTGELFF. The CDR3 nucleotides read TGTGCCAGTAGTGTCCTAGCGGGGCTCACCGGGGAGCTGTTTTTT. Variable domain in full (rest from reference TRBV19 and TRBJ2-2): DGGITQSPKYLFRKEGQNVTLSCEQNLNHDAMYWYRQDPGQGLRLIYYSQIVNDFQKGDIAEGYSVSREKKESFPLTVTSAQKNPTAFYLCASSVLAGLTGELFFGEGSRLTVL.

The chain couples TRBV20-1 to TRBJ1-1, with D uncertain. The CDR3 covers 11 residues. CDR1 and CDR2 from the germline V gene are DFQATT and SNEGSKA (reference sequence). Trimming pared 6 bases from V and 1 base from J, leaving 6 bases between. CDR3 bases: TGCAGTGCAACGGGGAACACTGAAGCTTTCTTT. Its translation is CSATGNTEAFF.

V usage is TRBV6-5 and J usage is TRBJ2-5; 10 bases fit TRBD1. The V gene's germline CDR1 is MNHEY and CDR2 SVGAGI. CDR3 size: 15 residues. Trimming removed 2 bases from V and 4 bases from J; junction bases left unmatched: 4. The DNA of the CDR3 is TGTGCCAGCAGTTACGGGGGGACAGGGGCAGAGACCCAGTACTTC. It codes for CASSYGGTGAETQYF.

The chain employs TRBV5-8 and TRBJ1-3; D is undetermined. Germline V CDR1 and CDR2: SGHTS, YDEGEE. The CDR3 sequence is 16 residues long. The V and J ends lost 4 bases and 4 bases respectively, with 18 bases between them. DNA for the CDR3: TGTGCCAGCAGCAAAAACTGGGCCTGGCCCGGAAACACCATATATTTT. This translates into CASSKNWAWPGNTIYF.

The rearrangement uses TRBV7-8 and TRBJ2-3; D is undetermined. V was clipped by 4 bases and J by 0 bases, with 20 bases between them. Germline lookup yields CDR1 SGHVS and CDR2 FQNEAQ. This CDR3 is 18 amino acids long. In nucleotides, the CDR3 is TGTGCCAGCAGCTACTCTCCCTCAACTAAGATCAGCACAGATACGCAGTATTTT. It specifies CASSYSPSTKISTDTQYF.

This chain connects TRBV5-1 to TRBJ1-3; TRBD1 aligns across 8 bases. CDR1 and CDR2 from the germline V gene are SGHRS and YFSETQ. V trimming: 0 bases; J trimming: 0 bases; junction bases outside the gene matches: 5. This CDR3 is 17 amino acids long. The CDR3 bases are TGCGCCAGCAGCTTGGAAGGACAGGGAACCTCTGGAAACACCATATATTTT. It yields the protein CASSLEGQGTSGNTIYF.

The rearrangement uses TRBV7-7 and TRBJ2-2; 8 nucleotides agree with TRBD2. The germline gives CDR1 SSHAT, CDR2 FNYEAQ (reference sequence). Trimming took 8 bases from V and 6 from J; bases not matched to a gene: 5. The CDR3 consists of 13 residues. In nucleotides, the CDR3 is TGTGCCAGCCGCGAAGCGGGAGCCGGGGAGCTGTTTTTT. It specifies CASREAGAGELFF.

This rearrangement joins TRBV6-1 to TRBJ2-1; 7 bases fit TRBD2. J lost 6 bases, V lost 3 bases, and 5 bases had no gene match. Germline V gene data show CDR1 as MNHNS and CDR2 as SASEGT. The CDR3 consists of 14 residues. The CDR3 spells CASSELLASNEQFF. Here the CDR3 DNA reads TGTGCCAGCAGTGAGTTACTAGCGAGCAATGAGCAGTTCTTC.

In its sample, this clone was seen once. The chain is built from TRBV30 and TRBJ2-6, with D maybe TRBD1 (5 bases). The CDR3 contains 15 residues. Germline values: CDR1 GTSNPN, CDR2 SVGIG (reference sequence). V lost 0 bases and J lost 4, with 10 bases in between. CDR3 bases: TGTGCCTGGAGTGTGCCCAGGGTGGGGGCCAACGTCCTGACTTTC. It is translated as CAWSVPRVGANVLTF.

J is TRBJ1-2 and V is TRBV12-3 or TRBV12-4, with D uncertain. The CDR3 covers 12 residues. Trimming removed 4 bases at V and 1 base at J, with 4 bases between. The CDR3 sequence is CASSSVNYGYTF. CDR3 in DNA: TGTGCCAGCAGTTCGGTTAACTATGGCTACACCTTC.

This clone appeared a few times. This chain uses TRBV6-5 with TRBJ1-5, with 9 nucleotides matching TRBD1. There are 15 residues in the CDR3. The germline CDR1 and CDR2 sequences are MNHEY and SVGAGI. The V and J ends lost 6 bases and 9 bases, in that order; junction bases with no gene match: 12. In DNA form, the CDR3 reads TGTGCCAGCAGATTAACCGGGACAGGGCATATGCCCCAGCATTTT. This codes for CASRLTGTGHMPQHF.

This clone was seen a single time. The rearrangement uses TRBV6-5 and TRBJ2-7; 14 bases map to TRBD2. V lost 6 bases to trimming and J lost 3 bases; unmatched junction nucleotides: 4. Germline V gene sequence: CDR1 MNHEY, CDR2 SVGAGI. The CDR3 contains 15 residues. CDR3 residues: CASRRLAGGLYEQYF. CDR3 in DNA: TGTGCCAGCAGAAGACTAGCGGGGGGGCTCTACGAGCAGTACTTC.

The chain uses TRBV29-1 and TRBJ2-5; 9 bases map to TRBD2. Trimming cost V 3 bases and J 9 bases; bases outside gene matches: 11. The germline gives CDR1 SQVTM, CDR2 ANQGSEA. The CDR3 totals 14 residues. This CDR3 reads CSVDGLAGTPSQYF. The CDR3 bases are TGCAGCGTTGACGGGCTAGCGGGAACCCCCTCCCAGTACTTC.

The CDR3, as DNA: TGTGCCAGCAGAAACACGGACGGACTTAACTATGGCTACACCTTC. Translation: CASRNTDGLNYGYTF. The chain joins TRBV2 to TRBJ1-2; D unresolved. Deletions cut 6 bases from V and 1 base from J, with 15 bases between. In germline, CDR1 is SNHLY, CDR2 FYNNEI. CDR3 length equals 15 residues.

The gene calls are TRBV5-1 and TRBJ2-3; 10 nucleotides align to TRBD2. This CDR3 spans 17 amino acids. CDR1 and CDR2 (germline): SGHRS, YFSETQ. V trimming: 4 bases; J trimming: 2 bases; junction bases outside the gene matches: 10. The chain's CDR3 is CASSPTSGVINTDTQYF. Written as DNA, the CDR3 is TGCGCCAGCAGCCCTACTAGCGGGGTCATCAACACAGATACGCAGTATTTT.

The chain uses TRBV12-5 and TRBJ1-2; D might be TRBD1 (6 bases). Trimming took 0 bases from V and 4 from J, leaving 12 bases between them. Per the germline V gene, CDR1 is LGHNT and CDR2 is FRNRAP. There are 15 residues in the CDR3. DNA for the CDR3: TGTGCTAGTGGTTTGGTACTAAGGGGGGGCTATGGCTACACCTTC. Its protein is CASGLVLRGGYGYTF.

This chain links TRBV5-5 with TRBJ2-1; 8 bases align to TRBD2. The trim removed 3 bases at V and 0 bases at J, leaving 5 bases unmatched. Looked up from germline, CDR1 is SGHKS and CDR2 is YYEKEE (reference sequence). This CDR3 comprises 16 residues. CDR3: CASSSLAGSSYNEQFF. CDR3 coding DNA: TGTGCCAGCAGCTCCTTAGCGGGGAGCTCCTACAATGAGCAGTTCTTC.

J is TRBJ1-1 and V is TRBV7-3; maybe TRBD1 (5 bases). The CDR3 length is 13 residues. Trimming left V 6 bases short and J 5 bases short, with 13 bases between. The germline gives CDR1 SGHTA, CDR2 FQGTGA. This CDR3 reads CASSLSRTTEAFF. The CDR3 DNA reads TGTGCCAGCAGTCTAAGTCGGACAACTGAAGCTTTCTTT.

The rearrangement uses TRBV2 and TRBJ2-7; D unclear. V lost 4 bases and J 2 bases, leaving 3 bases between the germline ends. CDR1 and CDR2 (germline): SNHLY, FYNNEI. The CDR3 is 11 amino acids. The CDR3 is CASSVAYEQYF. CDR3 DNA: TGTGCCAGCAGTGTAGCCTACGAGCAGTACTTC. Combining the CDR3 with reference TRBV2 and TRBJ2-7 gives the whole variable domain EPEVTQTPSHQVTQMGQEVILRCVPISNHLYFYWYRQILGQKVEFLVSFYNNEISEKSEIFDDQFSVERPDGSNFTLKIRSTKLEDSAMYFCASSVAYEQYFGPGTRLTVT.

The rearrangement joins TRBV2 to TRBJ2-3; D is perhaps TRBD2 (5 bases). Germline assignment: CDR1 SNHLY and CDR2 FYNNEI. This CDR3 spans 18 amino acids. V was trimmed by 3 bases and J by 5 bases, leaving 24 bases between them. The CDR3 DNA reads as TGTGCCAGCAGTGACACCCGCGACTGGGAGTACACCGGAGATACGCAGTATTTT. Translated, it gives CASSDTRDWEYTGDTQYF.

The chain employs TRBV27 and TRBJ2-7; TRBD2 aligns across 10 bases. With V trimmed by 6 bases and J by 4 bases, 6 bases remained unmatched. CDR3 length equals 14 residues. Germline V gives CDR1 MNHEY, CDR2 SMNVEV (reference sequence). CDR3 protein: CASSSGTSAYEQYF. Here the CDR3 DNA reads TGTGCCAGCAGCTCCGGGACTAGCGCGTACGAGCAGTACTTC.

The chain employs TRBV7-3 and TRBJ1-2, with a weak D call TRBD1 (6 bases). The CDR3 contains 13 residues. Between the trimmed V and J ends, which lost 5 bases and 5 bases, there was a span of 12 bases. CDR1 and CDR2 (germline): SGHTA, FQGTGA. The DNA for the CDR3 is TGTGCCAGCAGCCCAGACAGGCAATATGGCTACACCTTC. The encoded protein is CASSPDRQYGYTF.

The rearrangement joins TRBV7-9 to TRBJ2-1; TRBD1 matches 7 bases. The J segment lost 9 bases and the V segment lost 7 bases, leaving 9 bases of the junction unmatched. CDR1 SEHNR and CDR2 FQNEAQ come from the germline V gene (reference sequence). This CDR3 has 13 residues. In DNA, the CDR3 is TGTGCCAGCACCCGGACAGGTGAACTTGAGCAGTTCTTC. It yields the protein CASTRTGELEQFF.

About this clone: The identical CDR3 is also encoded by other nucleotide sequences in the sample. The V and J genes are TRBV27 and TRBJ2-5, with D unclear. CDR1 and CDR2 (germline): MNHEY, SMNVEV (reference sequence). With 4 bases removed from V and 4 bases from J, the gap between germline ends came to 7 bases. This CDR3 contains 12 residues. CDR3 nucleotides: TGTGCCAGCAGTTCGTCGGGAGAGACCCAGTACTTC. It encodes CASSSSGETQYF.

This chain joins TRBV5-4 and TRBJ1-2; D may be TRBD1 (6 bases). The CDR3 covers 14 residues. V was cut by 5 bases and J by 4 bases, with 15 bases left in between. The germline V gene encodes CDR1 SGHNT and CDR2 YYREEE (reference sequence). CDR3 DNA sequence: TGTGCCAGCAGGTCATCCGGACAGATCTATGGCTACACCTTC. Protein product: CASRSSGQIYGYTF.